The sequence of this T cell receptor (beta chain) was determined in a study of blood T cell repertoires in COVID-19. Overall study: COVID-19 samples from acute and convalescent phases originated in the United States, Italy and Spain. From T cells, B-cell-depleted T cells, or PBMCs came the material, which was cDNA or gDNA.

The CDR3 is 15 residues long. The V segment lost 7 bases and the J segment 8 bases; nucleotides outside the gene matches: 13. Germline lookup yields CDR1 LNHDA and CDR2 SQIVND (reference sequence). Original processing notes: Nucleated cell counts were estimated from reference gene primer amplification. TCRdb keeps only in-frame clones here, not all; method: immunoSEQ multiplex PCR. The V and J calls and the clone size are those of that table, but D and trimming were determined from the DNA. The sample yields 450,000 to 500,000 clones, approximately 85% seen once. This chain connects TRBV19 to TRBJ1-4, with 7 nucleotides matching TRBD1. The sequencing sample was made of peripheral blood. The sequence came from a human donor in a cohort sampled during active COVID-19. Here the CDR3 DNA reads TGTGCCAGTACCGCCCCGACAGGGAGAGGCGAAAAACTGTTTTTT. Translation: CASTAPTGRGEKLFF.